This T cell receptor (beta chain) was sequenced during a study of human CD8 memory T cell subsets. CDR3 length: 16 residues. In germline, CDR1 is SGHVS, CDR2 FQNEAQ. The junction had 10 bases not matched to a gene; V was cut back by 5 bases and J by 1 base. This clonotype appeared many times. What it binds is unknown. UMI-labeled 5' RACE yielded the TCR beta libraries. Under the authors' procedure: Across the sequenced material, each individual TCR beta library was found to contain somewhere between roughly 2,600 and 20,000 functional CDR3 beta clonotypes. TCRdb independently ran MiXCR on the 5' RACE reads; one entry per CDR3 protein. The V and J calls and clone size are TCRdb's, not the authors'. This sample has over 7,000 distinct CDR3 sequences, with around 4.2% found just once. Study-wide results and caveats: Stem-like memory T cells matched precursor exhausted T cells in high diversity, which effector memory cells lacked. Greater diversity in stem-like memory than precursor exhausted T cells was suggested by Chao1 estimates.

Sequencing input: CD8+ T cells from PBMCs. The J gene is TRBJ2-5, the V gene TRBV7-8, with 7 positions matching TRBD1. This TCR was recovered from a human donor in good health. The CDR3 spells CASSLRDRPLQETQYF. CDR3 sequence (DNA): TGTGCCAGCAGCCTCCGGGACAGACCTCTCCAAGAGACCCAGTACTTC.